The present entry profiles one TCR beta chain with its context. Use of 60 Vbeta and 13 Jbeta primers characterized the PCR. Profiled with immunoSEQ multiplex PCR; TCRdb holds only in-frame clones, not every one. The sample holds some 150,000 clones; 77% are singletons and the top ten take under 2%. This record comes from a study of cytomegalovirus exposure and HLA in healthy donors. Germline assignment: CDR1 LNHDA and CDR2 SQIVND (reference sequence). Deletions cut 7 bases from V and 9 bases from J, with 13 bases between. The CDR3 has 13 amino acids. The chain has TRBV19 and TRBJ1-6, with D unclear. The sequence was obtained from a female donor in good health and CMV-seronegative. Sample: PBMCs. In nucleotides, the CDR3 is TGTGCCAGTACGTCTCTACGGGGTTCACCCCTCCACTTT. Translation: CASTSLRGSPLHF. The variable domain in full, with the rest retrieved from reference TRBV19 and TRBJ1-6, is DGGITQSPKYLFRKEGQNVTLSCEQNLNHDAMYWYRQDPGQGLRLIYYSQIVNDFQKGDIAEGYSVSREKKESFPLTVTSAQKNPTAFYLCASTSLRGSPLHFGNGTRLTVT.